This paragraph covers one TCR beta chain sequence. The data originate from a study of blood T cell repertoires in COVID-19. The V end lost 6 bases, the J end lost 4 bases, and 21 bases lay between the germline ends. The germline gives CDR1 SGHKS, CDR2 YYEKEE (reference sequence). The CDR3 has 16 amino acids. The Seattle site enrolled patients during active infection and followed them longitudinally. Measured with immunoSEQ multiplex PCR; TCRdb has only the in-frame clones, and not every one. The table lists over 50,000 clones, 55% to 75% of them singletons. The receptor was isolated from a woman between 65 and 79 years old with COVID-19, enrolled during active disease. Material: peripheral blood. The rearrangement uses TRBV5-5 and TRBJ2-3, with D possibly matching TRBD1 (5 bases). CDR3 region: CASNLAVGPPADTQYF. As DNA, the CDR3 is TGTGCCAGCAACCTGGCGGTGGGGCCCCCCGCAGATACGCAGTATTTT. Full variable domain (outside the CDR3, taken from reference TRBV5-5 and TRBJ2-3): DAGVTQSPTHLIKTRGQQVTLRCSPISGHKSVSWYQQVLGQGPQFIFQYYEKEERGRGNFPDRFSARQFPNYSSELNVNALLLGDSALYLCASNLAVGPPADTQYFGPGTRLTVL.